The clone carrying this TCR beta chain was detected a few times. What it binds is unknown. This specimen comes from a study of blood T cells in healthy people across ages. The donors, aged about 6 to 90, were healthy Caucasians from Russia. Every sample gave at least 5 micrograms of total RNA when it was extracted. Germline V gene data show CDR1 as LNHNV and CDR2 as YYDKDF (reference sequence). The V segment lost 4 bases and the J segment 5 bases; nucleotides outside the gene matches: 5. The CDR3 spans 14 residues. For the second PCR, which ran for about 6 to 11 cycles, a sample-barcoded 5' primer and a J-beta primer mix were used. MiXCR, run by TCRdb on the 5' RACE reads, gives a single entry per CDR3 protein. The data show around 800,000 distinct CDR3 sequences, with about 55% seen just once and roughly 37% held by the top ten. Points from the study as a whole: PBMCs went unsorted, and a conclusive naive versus antigen-experienced comparison was therefore prevented. Long-lived donors had more naive CD4+ cells and higher diversity than aged donors.

The TCR sequence derives from an elderly man in good health. This sequence joins TRBV15 and TRBJ2-1; 7 positions match TRBD2. Material: blood. Here the CDR3 DNA reads TGTGCCACCAGCATCCAGGGAGGGCACAATGAGCAGTTCTTC. Translation: CATSIQGGHNEQFF.